This T cell receptor beta chain came from a study of identifying expanded T cells in peripheral blood. The assay was immunoSEQ multiplex PCR, and TCRdb's table has in-frame clones only and misses some. Seen here are approximately 110,000 clones, around 89% observed once, and the top ten hold 16%. V dropped 3 bases and J dropped 3; count of bases not matched to a gene: 5. Germline V lookup: CDR1 SGHRS, CDR2 YFSETQ. The CDR3 loop spans 15 amino acids. The origin of this receptor is a person aged 18 to 75 in good health. This rearrangement joins TRBV5-1 to TRBJ2-1; 8 bases are a match to TRBD2. The sequenced sample was blood. The CDR3 loop is CASSSGGDYYNEQFF. Written as DNA, the CDR3 is TGCGCCAGCAGCTCGGGAGGGGACTACTACAATGAGCAGTTCTTC.